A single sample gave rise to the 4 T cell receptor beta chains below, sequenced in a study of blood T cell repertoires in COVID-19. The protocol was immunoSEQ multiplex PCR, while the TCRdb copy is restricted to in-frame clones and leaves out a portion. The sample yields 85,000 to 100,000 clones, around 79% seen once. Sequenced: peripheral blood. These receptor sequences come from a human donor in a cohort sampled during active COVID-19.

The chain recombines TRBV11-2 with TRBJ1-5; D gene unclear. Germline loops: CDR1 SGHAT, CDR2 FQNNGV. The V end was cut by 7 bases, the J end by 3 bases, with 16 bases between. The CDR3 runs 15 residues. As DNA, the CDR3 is TGTGCCAGCACCCCAAATGGGGAGCACAATCAGCCCCAGCATTTT. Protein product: CASTPNGEHNQPQHF.

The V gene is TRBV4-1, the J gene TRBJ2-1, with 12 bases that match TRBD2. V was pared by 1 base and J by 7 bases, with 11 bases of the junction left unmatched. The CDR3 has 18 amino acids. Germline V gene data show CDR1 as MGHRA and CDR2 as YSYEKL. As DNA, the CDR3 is TGCGCCAGCAGCCAAGTAAGAGGAACCGGACTAGCGGGAAATGAGCAGTTCTTC. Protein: CASSQVRGTGLAGNEQFF.

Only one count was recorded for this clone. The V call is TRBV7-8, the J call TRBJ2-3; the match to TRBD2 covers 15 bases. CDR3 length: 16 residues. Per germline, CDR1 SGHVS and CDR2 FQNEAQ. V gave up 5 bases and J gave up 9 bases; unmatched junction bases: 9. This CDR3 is CASSPDGLAGGRTQYF. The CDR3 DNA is TGTGCCAGCAGCCCTGACGGACTAGCGGGAGGGCGGACGCAGTATTTT.

CDR3 protein: CASSRGQGAIVSVLTF. The CDR3 DNA reads as TGTGCCAGTAGCAGGGGACAGGGGGCTATAGTTTCCGTCCTGACTTTC. This chain links TRBV19 with TRBJ2-6, with 12 positions matching TRBD1. The trim removed 6 bases at V and 12 bases at J, leaving 12 bases unmatched. The CDR3 covers 16 residues. Germline CDR1 reads LNHDA; CDR2 reads SQIVND (reference sequence). Full variable domain (rest looked up from reference TRBV19 and TRBJ2-6): DGGITQSPKYLFRKEGQNVTLSCEQNLNHDAMYWYRQDPGQGLRLIYYSQIVNDFQKGDIAEGYSVSREKKESFPLTVTSAQKNPTAFYLCASSRGQGAIVSVLTFGAGSRLTVL.